One and the same sample provided the 21 T cell receptor beta chains below, sequenced in a study of blood T cell repertoires in COVID-19. Produced via immunoSEQ multiplex PCR; TCRdb's table is partial and in-frame only. This repertoire shows some 180,000 clones, just under 80% found once; its top ten account for 2.5% to 3.5%. Specimen: peripheral blood. The receptors were gathered from an elderly woman with active or convalescent COVID-19.

This clone was recorded a few times. This chain uses TRBV28 with TRBJ1-1, with a weak D call TRBD1 (6 bases). Between the trimmed V and J ends, which lost 2 bases and 4 bases, there was a span of 14 bases. CDR1 and CDR2 from the germline V gene are MDHEN and SYDVKM. The CDR3 loop spans 15 amino acids. CDR3 sequence reads: CASSLNEGGITEAFF. CDR3 bases: TGTGCCAGCAGTTTAAATGAGGGGGGGATCACTGAAGCTTTCTTT.

The J gene is TRBJ1-1, the V gene TRBV2; D remains ambiguous. The CDR3 has 14 amino acids. The V gene lost 6 bases and the J gene lost 5 bases, with 16 bases spanning the gap. Germline-derived CDR1 and CDR2 are SNHLY and FYNNEI. The CDR3, as DNA: TGTGCCAGCAGCGCCTTTCCTCCCCAGACTGAAGCTTTCTTT. Translation gives CASSAFPPQTEAFF.

The chain recombines TRBV28 with TRBJ2-3; D not certain. CDR3 size: 16 residues. CDR1 is MDHEN and CDR2 is SYDVKM in the germline V gene. Trimming took off 6 bases at V and 0 bases at J, with 16 bases between the two ends. CDR3 region: CASRSPTLESTDTQYF. CDR3 nucleotides: TGTGCCAGCAGATCCCCGACCTTGGAGAGCACAGATACGCAGTATTTT.

J is TRBJ1-1 and V is TRBV3-1 (or the pseudogene TRBV3-2); the match to TRBD1 covers 7 bases. V was clipped by 6 bases and J by 4 bases; unmatched bases: 5. This CDR3 has 13 residues. Germline CDR1 and CDR2: LGHDT and YNNKEL (reference sequence). This CDR3 is CASSPGQATEAFF. CDR3 coding DNA: TGTGCCAGCAGTCCCGGACAGGCCACTGAAGCTTTCTTT.

The count of this clone is one. The chain joins TRBV6-6 to TRBJ1-4; the D is unclear. Germline CDR1 MNHNY, CDR2 SVGAGI (reference sequence). Trimming removed 11 bases from V and 0 bases from J, with 10 bases in between. The CDR3 contains 13 residues. The CDR3 DNA is TGTGCCTGCATGGCAGCAACTAATGAAAAACTGTTTTTT. It specifies CACMAATNEKLFF.

In this sample, this clone turned up once. V usage is TRBV4-3 and J usage is TRBJ2-3, with 7 bases lining up with TRBD1. The CDR3 has 15 amino acids. Germline V CDR1 and CDR2: LGHNA, YSLEER. V lost 0 bases, J lost 7 bases, and 7 bases stayed unmatched. CDR3 amino acids: CASSQEDRASYTQYF. The CDR3 nucleotides read TGCGCCAGCAGCCAAGAAGACAGGGCCTCCTATACGCAGTATTTT.

This clone was picked up one time. This chain connects TRBV6-6 to TRBJ2-7, with TRBD1 as a possible D gene (6 bases). Trimming removed 4 bases at V and 7 bases at J, with 20 bases between. The CDR3 has 15 residues. Germline V gene lookup returns CDR1 MNHNY and CDR2 SVGAGI (reference sequence). The CDR3 sequence: CASSLFTDSKREQYF. In nucleotides, the CDR3 is TGTGCCAGCAGTTTGTTCACGGACAGTAAGAGGGAGCAGTACTTC.

The chain recombines TRBV7-8 with TRBJ2-7; weak D call: TRBD2 (6 bases). The germline V gene has CDR1 SGHVS and CDR2 FQNEAQ. The CDR3 contains 16 residues. Trimming cost V 5 bases and J 3 bases, with 20 bases left between them. The CDR3 sequence: CASSPRRVRLDYEQYF. CDR3 nucleotide sequence: TGTGCCAGCAGCCCCCGGAGGGTCCGACTTGACTACGAGCAGTACTTC. Variable domain in full (rest from reference TRBV7-8 and TRBJ2-7): GAGVSQSPRYKVAKRGQDVALRCDPISGHVSLFWYQQALGQGPEFLTYFQNEAQLDKSGLPSDRFFAERPEGSVSTLKIQRTQQEDSAVYLCASSPRRVRLDYEQYFGPGTRLTVT.

This clone came up once. The chain links TRBV20-1 to TRBJ1-1; possibly TRBD1 for D (5 bases). Trimming cost V 0 bases and J 10 bases, with 9 bases left between them. The CDR3 covers 11 residues. Per germline, CDR1 DFQATT and CDR2 SNEGSKA (reference sequence). In DNA, the CDR3 is TGCAGTGCTAGAGAGGACACGGGAGCTTTCTTT. Protein sequence: CSAREDTGAFF.

On this clone: Likely a read error: the CDR3 ends without its conserved phenylalanine or tryptophan. The DNA is omitted, as the CDR3 cannot be located on it reliably, and the CDR3 follows TCRdb's listing. The chain combines TRBV5-4 with TRBJ2-7; the D segment call TRBD1 is taken from the table without a DNA check. Per the germline V gene, CDR1 is SGHNT and CDR2 is YYREEE (reference sequence). The CDR3 contains 11 residues when both ends are counted. CDR3 loop: CASSLDGQGYP.

This clone was observed a single time. V usage is TRBV21-1 and J usage is TRBJ2-1; the D segment call TRBD2 is taken from the table without a DNA check. TRBV21-1 corresponds to a pseudogene. The CDR3 sequence is 18 residues long. The CDR3 nucleotides read TGTGCCAGCAGCAAAGTGTGGACTAGCGGGGATAAATACAATGAGCAGTTCTTC. Amino acid sequence: CASSKVWTSGDKYNEQFF.

The gene calls are TRBV5-1 and TRBJ1-4; TRBD1 is a possible D gene (5 bases). Germline CDR1 SGHRS, CDR2 YFSETQ. This CDR3 has 13 residues. V gave up 0 bases and J gave up 5 bases, with 5 bases separating them. The CDR3 region is CASSLAGNEKLFF. For the CDR3, the DNA is TGCGCCAGCAGCTTGGCAGGGAATGAAAAACTGTTTTTT.

The V and J genes are TRBV9 and TRBJ2-7, with 9 bases matching TRBD2. V shed 1 base and J 4 bases; nucleotides not matched to a gene: 3. The germline gives CDR1 SGDLS, CDR2 YYNGEE. This CDR3 has 14 residues. The CDR3 reads CASSVTSGQYEQYF. Here the CDR3 DNA reads TGTGCCAGCAGCGTAACTAGCGGGCAGTACGAGCAGTACTTC.

The V gene is TRBV20-1, the J gene TRBJ1-4; no clear D. V lost 3 bases and J lost 4, with 12 bases in between. This CDR3 region has 14 residues. The germline V gene has CDR1 DFQATT and CDR2 SNEGSKA (reference sequence). CDR3 sequence reads: CSASAAVFNEKLFF. CDR3 nucleotide sequence: TGCAGTGCTAGTGCAGCGGTCTTTAATGAAAAACTGTTTTTT.

Of note for this clone: Distinct nucleotide sequences in the sample also encode this CDR3. V gene TRBV5-1 combines with J gene TRBJ2-7, with a weak D call TRBD2 (6 bases). V gave up 0 bases and J gave up 2 bases, with 9 bases separating them. This CDR3 is 14 amino acids long. In germline, CDR1 is SGHRS, CDR2 YFSETQ. CDR3 sequence: CASSLGTGAYEQYF. CDR3 nucleotide sequence: TGCGCCAGCAGCTTGGGGACGGGGGCCTACGAGCAGTACTTC.

In nucleotides, the CDR3 is TGTGCCAGCAGTCGTCCAGGGGGCGGGCCAGATACGCAGTATTTT. This codes for CASSRPGGGPDTQYF. The chain joins TRBV5-4 to TRBJ2-3, with TRBD1 matching 8 bases. Germline V gene lookup returns CDR1 SGHNT and CDR2 YYREEE (reference sequence). This CDR3 has 15 amino acids. V was pared by 5 bases and J by 4 bases, with 9 bases of the junction left unmatched. Using reference TRBV5-4 and TRBJ2-3 for the parts outside the CDR3, the full variable domain is ETGVTQSPTHLIKTRGQQVTLRCSSQSGHNTVSWYQQALGQGPQFIFQYYREEENGRGNFPPRFSGLQFPNYSSELNVNALELDDSALYLCASSRPGGGPDTQYFGPGTRLTVL.

This clone was recorded a few times. This chain joins TRBV9 and TRBJ2-2; the D gene is possibly TRBD2 (5 bases). The germline V gene encodes CDR1 SGDLS and CDR2 YYNGEE. Trimming cost V 0 bases and J 8 bases, with 11 bases left between them. The CDR3 has 14 amino acids. CDR3 sequence: CASSVVGWEGELFF. The CDR3 DNA reads TGTGCCAGCAGCGTAGTGGGCTGGGAGGGGGAGCTGTTTTTT.

This chain connects TRBV5-6 to TRBJ2-7; 9 bases fit TRBD1. The CDR3 covers 15 residues. With 2 bases clipped from V and 6 bases from J, the junction kept 9 bases outside the gene matches. CDR1 is SGHDT, CDR2 YYEEEE, per germline. The CDR3 DNA follows: TGTGCCAGCAGCTTATCCGGGACAGGGTCCGTCGAGCAGTACTTC. It codes for CASSLSGTGSVEQYF.

The rearrangement uses TRBV5-4 and TRBJ2-7; 12 positions match TRBD1. The germline V gene has CDR1 SGHNT and CDR2 YYREEE (reference sequence). V dropped 3 bases and J dropped 5; count of bases not matched to a gene: 6. This CDR3 has 15 amino acids. CDR3 sequence reads: CASSSPGQGAHEQYF. In nucleotides, the CDR3 is TGTGCCAGCAGCTCCCCGGGACAGGGGGCCCACGAGCAGTACTTC.

This chain connects TRBV19 to TRBJ2-2; weak D call: TRBD1 (6 bases). CDR3 length: 14 residues. Trimming left V 8 bases short and J 4 bases short, with 14 bases between. CDR1 and CDR2 from the germline V gene are LNHDA and SQIVND (reference sequence). The CDR3 DNA sequence: TGTGCCAGTGGGTTGGACAGTACCACCGGGGAGCTGTTTTTT. Encoded protein: CASGLDSTTGELFF.

The genes are TRBV18 and TRBJ1-1; tentative D call: TRBD1 (5 bases). CDR1 KGHSH and CDR2 LQKENI come from the germline V gene. The V end was cut by 5 bases, the J end by 2 bases, with 9 bases between. The CDR3 loop spans 13 amino acids. The CDR3 DNA follows: TGTGCCAGCTCAACGGACAAAAACACTGAAGCTTTCTTT. Translated: CASSTDKNTEAFF.